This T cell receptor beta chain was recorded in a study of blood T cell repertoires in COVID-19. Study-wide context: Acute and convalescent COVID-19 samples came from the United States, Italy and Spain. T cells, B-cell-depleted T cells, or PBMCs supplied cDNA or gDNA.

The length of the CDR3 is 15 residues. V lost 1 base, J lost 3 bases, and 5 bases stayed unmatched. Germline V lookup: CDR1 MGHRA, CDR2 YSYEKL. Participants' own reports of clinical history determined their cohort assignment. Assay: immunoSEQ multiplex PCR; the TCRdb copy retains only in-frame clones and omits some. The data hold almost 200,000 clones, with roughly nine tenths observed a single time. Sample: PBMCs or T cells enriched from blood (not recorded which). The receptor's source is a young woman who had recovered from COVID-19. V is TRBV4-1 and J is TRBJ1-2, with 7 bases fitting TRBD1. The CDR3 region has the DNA TGCGCCAGCAGCCAAGGGACAGGAGGGTACTATGGCTACACCTTC. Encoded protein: CASSQGTGGYYGYTF.